The 15 T cell receptor beta chains reported below all come from one sample, sequenced in a study of OX40 agonist ivuxolimab in advanced cancers. Method: immunoSEQ multiplex PCR; TCRdb's copy keeps in-frame clones and lacks some. The sample lists more than 35,000 clones, approximately 81% occurring once. This specimen was CD4+ or CD8+ T cells sorted from blood, taken in a trial of the OX40 agonist ivuxolimab. The source of these receptors is an adult with an advanced solid tumor such as melanoma, head and neck, liver or kidney cancer.

CDR3 in DNA: TGTGCCAGCCTTCGTGCAGGGGCCTACAATGAGCAGTTCTTC. Amino acid sequence: CASLRAGAYNEQFF. The chain links TRBV28 to TRBJ2-1, with D possibly being TRBD1 (6 bases). With 8 bases removed from V and 2 bases from J, the gap between germline ends came to 13 bases. The CDR3 is 14 residues long. Germline V gene sequence: CDR1 MDHEN, CDR2 SYDVKM.

V and J are TRBV28 and TRBJ1-2; 8 positions agree with TRBD1. Germline V gene sequence: CDR1 MDHEN, CDR2 SYDVKM. This CDR3 spans 14 amino acids. With V trimmed by 5 bases and J by 1 base, 3 bases remained unmatched. CDR3 protein: CASSRGQGNYGYTF. DNA for the CDR3: TGTGCCAGCAGTAGAGGACAGGGTAACTATGGCTACACCTTC.

J is TRBJ2-7 and V is TRBV6-1; D tentatively reads TRBD1 or TRBD2 (6 bases each). The CDR3 covers 14 residues. Trimming stripped 2 bases from V and 3 bases from J, with 11 bases between. Germline CDR1 is MNHNS and CDR2 is SASEGT. The CDR3 region is CASSELGGNYEQYF. The CDR3 bases are TGTGCCAGCAGTGAACTCGGGGGCAACTACGAGCAGTACTTC.

This clone appeared once. This chain links TRBV6-5 with TRBJ2-5; D is perhaps TRBD2 (6 bases). Germline loops: CDR1 MNHEY, CDR2 SVGAGI. The CDR3 length is 14 residues. V lost 6 bases and J 5 bases, leaving 16 bases between the germline ends. As DNA, the CDR3 is TGTGCCAGCAGGAGAGGAGGGGCGGGGGAGACCCAGTACTTC. Protein: CASRRGGAGETQYF.

This clone was seen more than once but under ten times. The CDR3 coding sequence is TGTGCCAGCAGCTTAACTAGCGGGGCTCGCAAGCAGTTCTTC. Protein sequence: CASSLTSGARKQFF. The V gene is TRBV7-2, the J gene TRBJ2-1, with 10 positions matching TRBD2. This CDR3 region has 14 residues. CDR1 is SGHTA, CDR2 FQGNSA, per germline. The V segment lost 2 bases and the J segment 11 bases; nucleotides outside the gene matches: 6.

This rearrangement joins TRBV6-1 to TRBJ1-2, with D uncertain. CDR1 and CDR2 from the germline V gene are MNHNS and SASEGT. The CDR3 has 14 residues. V was trimmed by 8 bases and J by 5 bases, leaving 18 bases between them. In DNA form, the CDR3 reads TGTGCCAGCTTTGAGGCGGGGAGAGGTTATGGCTACACCTTC. As protein: CASFEAGRGYGYTF.

The chain employs TRBV28 and TRBJ2-3, with TRBD2 matching 11 bases. The CDR3 loop spans 19 amino acids. Germline V gene lookup returns CDR1 MDHEN and CDR2 SYDVKM. The V gene end was trimmed by 6 bases and the J gene end by 3 bases; junction bases not matched to a gene: 17. CDR3 residues: CASRLTGDLSGRGTDTQYF. Written as DNA, the CDR3 is TGTGCCAGCAGGCTGACAGGGGATCTTAGCGGGAGGGGAACAGATACGCAGTATTTT.

The rearrangement joins TRBV5-1 to TRBJ2-7; 7 bases align to TRBD1. CDR1 SGHRS and CDR2 YFSETQ come from the germline V gene. Trimming took 3 bases from V and 3 from J; bases not matched to a gene: 15. The CDR3 length is 17 residues. CDR3 nucleotide sequence: TGCGCCAGCAGCTACGGGACAGACATCCAAAGACTCTACGAGCAGTACTTC. This translates into CASSYGTDIQRLYEQYF. Drawing the rest from reference TRBV5-1 and TRBJ2-7, the complete variable domain is KAGVTQTPRYLIKTRGQQVTLSCSPISGHRSVSWYQQTPGQGLQFLFEYFSETQRNKGNFPGRFSGRQFSNSRSEMNVSTLELGDSALYLCASSYGTDIQRLYEQYFGPGTRLTVT.

The genes are TRBV7-9 and TRBJ2-7, with unresolved D. The CDR3 is 15 residues long. The V and J ends lost 1 base and 4 bases respectively, with 14 bases between them. Germline CDR1 SEHNR, CDR2 FQNEAQ (reference sequence). CDR3 coding DNA: TGTGCCAGCAGCTTAGATTTGACAAACGCTTACGAGCAGTACTTC. Its translation is CASSLDLTNAYEQYF. Variable domain in full (rest from reference TRBV7-9 and TRBJ2-7): DTGVSQNPRHKITKRGQNVTFRCDPISEHNRLYWYRQTLGQGPEFLTYFQNEAQLEKSRLLSDRFSAERPKGSFSTLEIQRTEQGDSAMYLCASSLDLTNAYEQYFGPGTRLTVT.

J is TRBJ2-7 and V is TRBV2; D tentatively reads TRBD1 or TRBD2 (5 bases each). In germline, CDR1 is SNHLY, CDR2 FYNNEI. V was pared by 6 bases and J by 7 bases, with 10 bases between. The CDR3 extends over 11 amino acids. Here the CDR3 reads CASRGPGEQYF. CDR3 DNA sequence: TGTGCCAGCAGGGGGCCGGGGGAGCAGTACTTC.

This clone was detected only a few times. The genes are TRBV6-1 and TRBJ2-1, with a tentative D call TRBD2 (5 bases). The germline V and J ends were trimmed by 1 base and 4 bases, with 8 bases remaining between them. This CDR3 region has 14 residues. CDR1 and CDR2 (germline): MNHNS, SASEGT. CDR3 amino acids: CASSEGGRYNEQFF. In DNA form, the CDR3 reads TGTGCCAGCAGTGAAGGAGGGCGGTACAATGAGCAGTTCTTC.

The rearrangement joins TRBV28 to TRBJ1-2, with no clear D. The CDR3 covers 14 residues. V shed 8 bases and J shed 3 bases, with 16 bases lying between them. The germline V gene has CDR1 MDHEN and CDR2 SYDVKM. The CDR3 nucleotides are TGTGCCAGCCTCAAGTCGGACCGGTACTATGGCTACACCTTC. Protein: CASLKSDRYYGYTF.

Only a few counts were recorded for this clone. The chain links TRBV7-9 to TRBJ2-5; D is perhaps TRBD1 (6 bases). The V and J ends lost 3 bases and 5 bases respectively, with 16 bases between them. Germline V gives CDR1 SEHNR, CDR2 FQNEAQ (reference sequence). The CDR3 length is 15 residues. The CDR3 loop is CASSLHTGIMETQYF. CDR3 bases: TGTGCCAGCAGCTTGCATACAGGGATCATGGAGACCCAGTACTTC.

This rearrangement joins TRBV19 to TRBJ1-1; 7 bases agree with TRBD1. The CDR3 totals 15 residues. Germline CDR1 and CDR2: LNHDA and SQIVND (reference sequence). With 7 bases clipped from V and 5 bases from J, the junction kept 13 bases outside the gene matches. CDR3 sequence (DNA): TGTGCCAGTACTAAAGGTACCACAGGGGTGACTGAAGCTTTCTTT. Translating gives CASTKGTTGVTEAFF. The full variable domain, in which reference TRBV19 and TRBJ1-1 provide the parts outside the CDR3, is DGGITQSPKYLFRKEGQNVTLSCEQNLNHDAMYWYRQDPGQGLRLIYYSQIVNDFQKGDIAEGYSVSREKKESFPLTVTSAQKNPTAFYLCASTKGTTGVTEAFFGQGTRLTVV.

The genes are TRBV27 and TRBJ2-5; TRBD2 aligns across 7 bases. Germline V gene lookup returns CDR1 MNHEY and CDR2 SMNVEV (reference sequence). V was clipped by 5 bases and J by 4 bases; unmatched bases: 7. The CDR3 runs 14 residues. The CDR3 region is CASSPQGGRETQYF. DNA of the CDR3: TGTGCCAGCAGTCCTCAGGGAGGGCGAGAGACCCAGTACTTC.